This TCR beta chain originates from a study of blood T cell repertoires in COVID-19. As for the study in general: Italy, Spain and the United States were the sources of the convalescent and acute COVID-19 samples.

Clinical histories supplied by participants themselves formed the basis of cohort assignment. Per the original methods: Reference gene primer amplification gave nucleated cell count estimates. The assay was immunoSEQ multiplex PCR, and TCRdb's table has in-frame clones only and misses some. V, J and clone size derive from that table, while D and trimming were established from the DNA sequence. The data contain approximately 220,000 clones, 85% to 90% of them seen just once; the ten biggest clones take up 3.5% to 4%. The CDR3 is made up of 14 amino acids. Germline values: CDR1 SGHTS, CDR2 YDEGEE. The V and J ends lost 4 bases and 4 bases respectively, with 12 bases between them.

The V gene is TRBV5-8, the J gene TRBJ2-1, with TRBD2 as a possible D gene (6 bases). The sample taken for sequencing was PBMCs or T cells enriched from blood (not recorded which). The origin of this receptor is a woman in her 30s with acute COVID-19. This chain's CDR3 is CASSPGTLYNEQFF. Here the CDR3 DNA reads TGTGCCAGCAGCCCCGGGACTCTATACAATGAGCAGTTCTTC.